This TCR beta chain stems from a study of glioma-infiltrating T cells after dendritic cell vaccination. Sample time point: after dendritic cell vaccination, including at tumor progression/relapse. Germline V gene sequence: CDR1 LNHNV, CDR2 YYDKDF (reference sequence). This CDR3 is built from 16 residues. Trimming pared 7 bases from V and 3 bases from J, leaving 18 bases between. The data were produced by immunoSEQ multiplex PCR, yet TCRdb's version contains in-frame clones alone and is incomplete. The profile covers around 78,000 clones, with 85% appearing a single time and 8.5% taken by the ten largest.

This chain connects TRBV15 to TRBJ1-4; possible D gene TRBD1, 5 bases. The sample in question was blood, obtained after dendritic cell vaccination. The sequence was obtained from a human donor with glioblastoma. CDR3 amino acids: CATTFGTGAPNEKLFF. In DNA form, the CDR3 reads TGTGCCACCACTTTCGGGACTGGGGCCCCTAATGAAAAACTGTTTTTT.